Sequencing of this TCR beta chain was carried out in a study of a mutant IDH1 vaccine in newly diagnosed glioma. Notes on the study in general: Around 92% of patients showed vaccine-induced immune responses across multiple MHC alleles.

The CDR3 spans 14 residues. The germline CDR1 and CDR2 sequences are SGHTA and FQGNSA. Trimming took 4 bases from V and 3 from J; bases not matched to a gene: 3. Generated by immunoSEQ multiplex PCR, the TCRdb table keeps only in-frame clones and is missing some. The table records 50,000 to 60,000 clones, around 80% of them present only once. The sample's time point: week 5, during vaccination. The study gave 300 ug of mutant IDH1 20-mer peptide per vaccine dose, with topical imiquimod. Comments on this clone: Its antigen remains unknown.

The starting material was PBMCs, obtained from a glioma patient whose treatment included an IDH1 peptide vaccine. The V call is TRBV7-2, the J call TRBJ1-3; 7 positions agree with TRBD1. This receptor was identified in a man in his fifties with glioma. The DNA for the CDR3 is TGTGCCAGCAGCTCGACAGGGAATGGAAACACCATATATTTT. Translation gives CASSSTGNGNTIYF.